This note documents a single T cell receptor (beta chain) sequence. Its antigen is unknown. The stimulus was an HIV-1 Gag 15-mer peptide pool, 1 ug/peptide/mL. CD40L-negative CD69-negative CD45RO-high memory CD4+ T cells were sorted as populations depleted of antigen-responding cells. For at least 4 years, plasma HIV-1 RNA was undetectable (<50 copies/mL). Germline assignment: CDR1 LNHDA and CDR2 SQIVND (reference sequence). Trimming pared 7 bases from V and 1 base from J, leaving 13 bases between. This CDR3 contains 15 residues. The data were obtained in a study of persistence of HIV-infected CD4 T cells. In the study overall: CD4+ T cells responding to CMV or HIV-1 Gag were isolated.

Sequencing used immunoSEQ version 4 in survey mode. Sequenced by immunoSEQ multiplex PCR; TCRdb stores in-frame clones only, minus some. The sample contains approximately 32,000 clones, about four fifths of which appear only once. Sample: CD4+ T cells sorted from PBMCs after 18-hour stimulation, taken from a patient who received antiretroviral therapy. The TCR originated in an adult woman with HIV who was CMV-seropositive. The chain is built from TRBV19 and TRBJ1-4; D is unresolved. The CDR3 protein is CASIRRTGTNEKLFF. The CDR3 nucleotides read TGTGCCAGTATTCGAAGGACTGGAACTAATGAAAAACTGTTTTTT. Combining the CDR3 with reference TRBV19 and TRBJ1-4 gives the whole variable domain DGGITQSPKYLFRKEGQNVTLSCEQNLNHDAMYWYRQDPGQGLRLIYYSQIVNDFQKGDIAEGYSVSREKKESFPLTVTSAQKNPTAFYLCASIRRTGTNEKLFFGSGTQLSVL.